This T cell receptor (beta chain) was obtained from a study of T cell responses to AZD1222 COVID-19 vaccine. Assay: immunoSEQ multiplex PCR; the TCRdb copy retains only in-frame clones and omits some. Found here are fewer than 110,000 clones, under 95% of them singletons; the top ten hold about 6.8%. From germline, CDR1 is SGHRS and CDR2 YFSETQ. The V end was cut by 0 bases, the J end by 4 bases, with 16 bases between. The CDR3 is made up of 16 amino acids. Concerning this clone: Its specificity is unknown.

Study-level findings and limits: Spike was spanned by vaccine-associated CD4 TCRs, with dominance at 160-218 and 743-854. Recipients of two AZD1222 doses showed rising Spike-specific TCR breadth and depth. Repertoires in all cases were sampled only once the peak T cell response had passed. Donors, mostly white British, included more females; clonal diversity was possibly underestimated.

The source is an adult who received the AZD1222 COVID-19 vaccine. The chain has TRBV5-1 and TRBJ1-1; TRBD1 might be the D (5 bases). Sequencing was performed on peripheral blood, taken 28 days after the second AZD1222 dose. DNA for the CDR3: TGCGCCAGCAGCTTGGAACCTCGGGGGTTAGCCACTGAAGCTTTCTTT. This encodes CASSLEPRGLATEAFF.